This TCR beta chain was recorded in a study of T cell repertoires in cytomegalovirus infection. Study summary: CMV infection plus the matching HLA type was flagged by public TCR beta signatures.

This clonotype appeared many times. Antigen specificity is unknown. TCRdb re-derived calls from the reads in MiXCR, one entry per CDR3 protein. This sample carries around 100,000 distinct CDR3 sequences, around 40% of them seen once, and the ten largest clones take around 70%. Study outcomes and limitations: Carriers of CMV plus the relevant HLA were identified by cumulative public TCR beta family frequency. HLA-C-restricted CMV-specific TCR beta clonotypes were dominant in the ex vivo response.

The CDR3 sequence is 15 residues long. V lost 6 bases to trimming and J lost 3 bases, with 18 bases between them. Germline V gene sequence: CDR1 MDHEN, CDR2 SYDVKM. Sequenced here: CD8+ T cells from cultured PBMCs, sampled from culture after CMV antigen stimulation. This sequence was found in a human donor in good health (CMV status not recorded). Some clones in this sample may be carry-over from other donors' samples. The chain is built from TRBV28 and TRBJ2-7; no clear D gene. The CDR3 coding sequence is TGTGCCAGCAGACCCGGATCGATATGGCTCTACGAGCAGTACTTC. This gives the protein CASRPGSIWLYEQYF.